This T cell receptor beta chain was found in a study of blood T cell repertoires in COVID-19. Across the whole study: Acute and convalescent COVID-19 samples came from the United States, Italy and Spain. Sources were T cells, B-cell-depleted T cells, or PBMCs; the material itself was cDNA or gDNA.

The CDR3 sequence is 16 residues long. Losses at the gene ends were 5 bases for V and 6 bases for J; bases not matched to a gene: 13. From germline, CDR1 is MGHDK and CDR2 SYGVNS. Here immunoSEQ multiplex PCR was the method, and the copy in TCRdb shows in-frame clones only, minus some. The table shows 300,000 to 400,000 clones, with 70% to 90% occurring only once. The chain carries TRBV25-1 and TRBJ1-2; the match to TRBD1 covers 9 bases. The sequenced sample was peripheral blood. This TCR was recovered from a woman aged 55-69 years with COVID-19, enrolled during active disease. CDR3 loop: CASSPFTPGTGNGYTF. The CDR3 DNA follows: TGTGCCAGCAGTCCATTCACCCCCGGGACAGGGAATGGCTACACCTTC.